The clone carrying this T cell receptor beta chain turned up a few times. The data stem from a study of T cells after yellow fever vaccination. With 5 bases clipped from V and 6 bases from J, the junction kept 9 bases outside the gene matches. Germline V CDR1 and CDR2: SEHNR, FQNEAQ (reference sequence). The CDR3 loop spans 15 amino acids. TCRdb ran MiXCR on the 5' RACE reads and lists one entry per CDR3 protein. The sample includes approximately 580,000 distinct CDR3 sequences, around 16% of them seen just once. The rearrangement uses TRBV7-9 and TRBJ2-1; TRBD2 matches 8 bases. Sequenced here: PBMCs, sampled 4 to 6 days after the first yellow fever vaccination. The TCR originated in a man younger than 35 who received the YFV17D yellow fever vaccine. CDR3 DNA: TGTGCCAGCAGCCGGATGACTAGCGCCATCAATGAGCAGTTCTTC. Protein: CASSRMTSAINEQFF.